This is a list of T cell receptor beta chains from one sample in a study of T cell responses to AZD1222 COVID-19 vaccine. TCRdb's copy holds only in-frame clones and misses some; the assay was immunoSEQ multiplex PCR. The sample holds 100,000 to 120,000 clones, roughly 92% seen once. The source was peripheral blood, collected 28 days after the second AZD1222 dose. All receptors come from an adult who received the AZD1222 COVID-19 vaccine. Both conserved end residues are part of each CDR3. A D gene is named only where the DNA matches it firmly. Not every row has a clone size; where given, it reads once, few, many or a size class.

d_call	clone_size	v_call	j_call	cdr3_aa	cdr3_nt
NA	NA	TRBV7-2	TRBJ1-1	CASSSGLNTEAFF	TGTGCCAGCAGCTCGGGATTGAACACTGAAGCTTTCTTT
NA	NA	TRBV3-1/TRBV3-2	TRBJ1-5	CASSQAGHQPQHF	TGTGCCAGCAGCCAGGCAGGGCATCAGCCCCAGCATTTT
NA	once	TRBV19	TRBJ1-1	CASSITGMTEAFF	TGTGCCAGTAGTATAACAGGGATGACTGAAGCTTTCTTT
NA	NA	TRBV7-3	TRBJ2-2	CASSINMNTGELFF	TGTGCCAGCAGCATAAACATGAACACCGGGGAGCTGTTTTTT
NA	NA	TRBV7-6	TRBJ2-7	CASSRTASNSYEQYF	TGTGCCAGCAGCCGGACAGCTTCGAACTCCTACGAGCAGTACTTC
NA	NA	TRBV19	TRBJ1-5	CASSISRYSNQPQHF	TGTGCCAGTAGTATTTCCAGGTATAGCAATCAGCCCCAGCATTTT
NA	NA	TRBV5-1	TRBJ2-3	CASSLEGRSTDTQYF	TGCGCCAGCAGCTTGGAGGGTCGGAGCACAGATACGCAGTATTTT
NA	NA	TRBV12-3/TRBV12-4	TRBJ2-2	CASSLRGPGELFF	TGTGCCAGCAGTTTGCGGGGACCCGGGGAGCTGTTTTTT
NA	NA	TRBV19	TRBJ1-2	CASSIRVGSRYGYTF	TGTGCCAGTAGTATACGTGTGGGGAGCCGCTATGGCTACACCTTC
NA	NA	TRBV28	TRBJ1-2	CASKANYGYTF	TGTGCCAGCAAGGCTAACTATGGCTACACCTTC
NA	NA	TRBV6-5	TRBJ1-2	CASSSQTTGRGYTF	TGTGCCAGCAGTTCCCAGACAACAGGGCGCGGCTACACCTTC
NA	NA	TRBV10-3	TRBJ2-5	CAISQSGTTKETQYF	TGTGCCATCAGTCAATCCGGGACAACAAAAGAGACCCAGTACTTC
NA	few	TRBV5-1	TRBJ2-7	CASSLDGGGRNEQYF	TGCGCCAGCAGCTTGGATGGAGGGGGTAGAAACGAGCAGTACTTC
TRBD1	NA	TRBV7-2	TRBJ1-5	CASSPPDRGNQPQHF	TGTGCCAGCAGCCCACCAGACAGGGGGAATCAGCCCCAGCATTTT
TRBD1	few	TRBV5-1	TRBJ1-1	CASSDTGGTTEAFF	TGCGCCAGCAGCGACACAGGGGGAACGACTGAAGCTTTCTTT
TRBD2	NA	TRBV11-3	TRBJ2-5	CASSNSGSTPAQYF	TGTGCCAGCAGCAATAGCGGGAGCACTCCGGCCCAGTACTTC
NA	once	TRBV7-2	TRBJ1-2	CASSLVGVGSGYTF	TGTGCCAGCAGCTTAGTGGGGGTAGGGAGCGGCTACACCTTC
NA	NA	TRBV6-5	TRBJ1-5	CASRNRVSNQPQHF	TGTGCCAGCAGGAACAGGGTGAGCAATCAGCCCCAGCATTTT